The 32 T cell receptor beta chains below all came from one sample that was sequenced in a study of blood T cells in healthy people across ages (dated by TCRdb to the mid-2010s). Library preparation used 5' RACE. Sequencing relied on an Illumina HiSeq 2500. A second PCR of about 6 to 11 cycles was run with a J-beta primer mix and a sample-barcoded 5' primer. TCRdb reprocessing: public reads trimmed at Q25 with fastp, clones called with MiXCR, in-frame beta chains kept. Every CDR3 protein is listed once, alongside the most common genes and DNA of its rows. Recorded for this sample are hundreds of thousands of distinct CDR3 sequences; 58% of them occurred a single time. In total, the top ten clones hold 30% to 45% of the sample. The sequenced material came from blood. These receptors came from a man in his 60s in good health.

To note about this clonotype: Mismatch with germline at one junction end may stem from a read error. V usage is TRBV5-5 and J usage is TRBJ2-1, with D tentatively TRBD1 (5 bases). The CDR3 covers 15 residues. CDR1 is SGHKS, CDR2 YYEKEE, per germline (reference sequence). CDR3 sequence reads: CASRLAQGLINEQFF. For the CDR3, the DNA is TGTGCCAGCAGGTTGGCCCAGGGATTAATAAATGAGCAGTTCTTC.

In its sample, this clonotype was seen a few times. CDR3 sequence: CASSLEGLRGTYEQYF. CDR3 nucleotide sequence: TGTGCCAGCAGCTTGGAGGGACTCAGGGGCACCTACGAGCAGTACTTC. The chain uses TRBV5-6 and TRBJ2-7; D tentatively fits TRBD1 or TRBD2 (6 bases each). The CDR3 length is 16 residues. V was shortened by 0 bases and J by 2 bases, with 15 bases between the two germline ends. From germline, CDR1 is SGHDT and CDR2 YYEEEE.

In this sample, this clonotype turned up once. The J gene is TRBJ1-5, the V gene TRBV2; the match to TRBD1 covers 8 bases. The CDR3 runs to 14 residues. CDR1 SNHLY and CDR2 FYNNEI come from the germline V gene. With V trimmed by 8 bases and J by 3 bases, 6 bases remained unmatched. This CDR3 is CASSRDRPNQPQHF. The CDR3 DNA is TGTGCCAGCTCCCGGGACAGGCCCAATCAGCCCCAGCATTTT.

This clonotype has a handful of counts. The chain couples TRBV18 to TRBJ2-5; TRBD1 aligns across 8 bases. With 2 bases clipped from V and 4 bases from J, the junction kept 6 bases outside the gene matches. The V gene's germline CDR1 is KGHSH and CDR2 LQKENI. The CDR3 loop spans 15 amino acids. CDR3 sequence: CASSPADRVPETQYF. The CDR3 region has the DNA TGTGCCAGCTCACCAGCGGACAGGGTGCCAGAGACCCAGTACTTC.

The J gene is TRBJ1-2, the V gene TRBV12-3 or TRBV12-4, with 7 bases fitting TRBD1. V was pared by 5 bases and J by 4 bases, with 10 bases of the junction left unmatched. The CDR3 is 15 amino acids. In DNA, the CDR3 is TGTGCCAGCAGTCTCGGACAGGCGGAGAGCTATGGCTACACCTTC. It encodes CASSLGQAESYGYTF.

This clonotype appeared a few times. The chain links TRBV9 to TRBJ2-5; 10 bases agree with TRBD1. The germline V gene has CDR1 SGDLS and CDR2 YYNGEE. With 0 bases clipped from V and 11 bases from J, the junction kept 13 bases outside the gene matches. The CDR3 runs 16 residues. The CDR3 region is CASSVVSGTGANEQYF. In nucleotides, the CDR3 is TGTGCCAGCAGCGTAGTTTCCGGGACAGGGGCGAATGAGCAGTACTTC.

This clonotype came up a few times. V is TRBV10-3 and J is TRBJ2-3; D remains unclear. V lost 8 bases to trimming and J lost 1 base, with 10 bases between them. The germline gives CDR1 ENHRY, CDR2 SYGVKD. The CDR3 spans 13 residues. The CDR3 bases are TGTGCCATCGCGGTAGCCCGCACAGATACGCAGTATTTT. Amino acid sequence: CAIAVARTDTQYF.

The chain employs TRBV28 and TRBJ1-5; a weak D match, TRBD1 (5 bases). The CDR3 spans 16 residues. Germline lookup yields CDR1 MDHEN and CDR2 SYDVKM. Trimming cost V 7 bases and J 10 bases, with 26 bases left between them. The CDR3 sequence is CASTLARAGPSVPQHF. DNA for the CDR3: TGTGCCAGCACTCTGGCCAGGGCCGGACCTTCCGTCCCCCAGCATTTT. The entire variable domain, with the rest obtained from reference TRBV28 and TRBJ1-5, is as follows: DVKVTQSSRYLVKRTGEKVFLECVQDMDHENMFWYRQDPGLGLRLIYFSYDVKMKEKGDIPEGYSVSREKKERFSLILESASTNQTSMYLCASTLARAGPSVPQHFGDGTRLSIL.

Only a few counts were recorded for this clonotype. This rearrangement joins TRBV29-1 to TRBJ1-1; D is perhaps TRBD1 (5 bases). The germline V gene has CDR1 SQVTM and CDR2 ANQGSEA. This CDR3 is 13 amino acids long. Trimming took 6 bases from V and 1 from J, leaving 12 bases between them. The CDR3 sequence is CSVGGLSNTEAFF. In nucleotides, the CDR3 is TGCAGCGTGGGGGGACTTTCGAACACTGAAGCTTTCTTT.

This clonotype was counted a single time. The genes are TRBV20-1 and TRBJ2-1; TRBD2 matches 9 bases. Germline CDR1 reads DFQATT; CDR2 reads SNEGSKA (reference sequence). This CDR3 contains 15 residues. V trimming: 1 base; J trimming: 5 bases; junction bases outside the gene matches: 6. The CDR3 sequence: CSARAPTSGDNEQFF. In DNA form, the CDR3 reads TGCAGTGCTAGAGCCCCGACTAGCGGCGACAATGAGCAGTTCTTC.

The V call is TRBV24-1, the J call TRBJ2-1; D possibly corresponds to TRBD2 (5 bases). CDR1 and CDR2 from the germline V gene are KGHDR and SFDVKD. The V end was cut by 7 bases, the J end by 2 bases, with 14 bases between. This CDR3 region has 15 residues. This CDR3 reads CATSLASGAYNEQFF. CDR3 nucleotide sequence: TGTGCCACCAGCCTAGCCAGCGGAGCCTACAATGAGCAGTTCTTC.

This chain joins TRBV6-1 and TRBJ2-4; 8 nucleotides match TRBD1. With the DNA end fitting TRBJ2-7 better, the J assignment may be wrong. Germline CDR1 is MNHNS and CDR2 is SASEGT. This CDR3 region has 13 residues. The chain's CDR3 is CASRRQGTHEQYF. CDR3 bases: TGTGCCAGCAGACGACAGGGGACCCACGAGCAGTACTTC.

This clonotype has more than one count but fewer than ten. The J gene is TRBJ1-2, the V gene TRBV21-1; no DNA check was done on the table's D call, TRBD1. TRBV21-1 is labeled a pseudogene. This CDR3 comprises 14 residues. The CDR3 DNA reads TGTGCCAGCAGCAAAAACGGGGCGACTTATGGCTACACCTTC. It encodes CASSKNGATYGYTF.

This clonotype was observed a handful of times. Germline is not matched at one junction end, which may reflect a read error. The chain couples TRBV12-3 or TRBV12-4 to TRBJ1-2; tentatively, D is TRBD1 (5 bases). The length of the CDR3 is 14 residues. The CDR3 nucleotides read TGTGCCAGCAGCTTAGGTTCAGGGTTCGATGGCTACACCTTC. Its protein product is CASSLGSGFDGYTF.

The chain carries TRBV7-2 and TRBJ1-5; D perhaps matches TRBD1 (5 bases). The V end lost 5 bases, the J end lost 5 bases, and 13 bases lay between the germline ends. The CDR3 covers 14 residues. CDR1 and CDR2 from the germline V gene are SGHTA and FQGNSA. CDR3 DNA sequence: TGTGCCAGCAGCCGTATAGGGGCGGATCAGCCCCAGCATTTT. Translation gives CASSRIGADQPQHF.

The CDR3 DNA is TGTGCCATCGGGGGCACCACAGATACGCAGTATTTT. As protein: CAIGGTTDTQYF. J is TRBJ2-3 and V is TRBV10-3, with D possibly TRBD1 on 6 matching bases. The CDR3 is made up of 12 amino acids. Per germline, CDR1 ENHRY and CDR2 SYGVKD. V was cut by 8 bases and J by 2 bases, with 8 bases left in between.

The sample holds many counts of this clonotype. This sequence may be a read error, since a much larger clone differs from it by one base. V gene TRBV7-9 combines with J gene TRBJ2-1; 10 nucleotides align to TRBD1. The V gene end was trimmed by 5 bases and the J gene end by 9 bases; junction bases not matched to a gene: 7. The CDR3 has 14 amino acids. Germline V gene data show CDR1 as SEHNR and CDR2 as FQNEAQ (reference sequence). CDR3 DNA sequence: TGTGCCAGCAGCGTAGGGACAGGGGAGGGTGAGCAGTTCTTC. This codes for CASSVGTGEGEQFF.

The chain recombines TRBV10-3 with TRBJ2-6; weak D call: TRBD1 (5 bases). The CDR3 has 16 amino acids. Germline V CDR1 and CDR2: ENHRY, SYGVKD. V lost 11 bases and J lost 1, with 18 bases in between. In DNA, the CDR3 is TGTGCCGCCCCACCGCGACAGAAGTCTGGGGCCAACGTCCTGACTTTC. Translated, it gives CAAPPRQKSGANVLTF.

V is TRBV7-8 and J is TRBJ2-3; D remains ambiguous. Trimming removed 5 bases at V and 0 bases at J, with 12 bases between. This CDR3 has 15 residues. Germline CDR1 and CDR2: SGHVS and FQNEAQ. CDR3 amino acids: CASSLRTTSTDTQYF. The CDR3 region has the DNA TGTGCCAGCAGCCTCCGGACCACTAGCACAGATACGCAGTATTTT.

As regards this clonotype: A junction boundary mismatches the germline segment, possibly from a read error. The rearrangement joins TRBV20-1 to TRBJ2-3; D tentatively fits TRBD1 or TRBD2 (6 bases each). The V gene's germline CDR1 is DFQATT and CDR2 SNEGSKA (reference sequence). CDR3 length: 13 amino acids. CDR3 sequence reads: CRARGVSTDTQYF. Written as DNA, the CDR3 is TGCAGAGCTAGGGGGGTTAGCACAGATACGCAGTATTTT.

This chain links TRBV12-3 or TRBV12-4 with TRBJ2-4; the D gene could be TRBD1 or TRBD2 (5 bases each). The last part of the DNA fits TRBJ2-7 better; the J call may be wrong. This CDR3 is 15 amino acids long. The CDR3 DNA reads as TGTGCCAGCAGTTTGGTGGGGACGGTTTCTTACGAGCAGTACTTC. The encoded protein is CASSLVGTVSYEQYF.

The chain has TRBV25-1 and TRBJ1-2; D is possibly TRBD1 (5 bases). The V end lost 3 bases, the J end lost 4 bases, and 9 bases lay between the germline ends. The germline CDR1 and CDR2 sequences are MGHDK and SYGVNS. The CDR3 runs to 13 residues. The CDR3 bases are TGTGCCAGCAGTGAGGGGACGCGCTATGGCTACACCTTC. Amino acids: CASSEGTRYGYTF.

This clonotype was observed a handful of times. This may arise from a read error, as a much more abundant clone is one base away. CDR3 nucleotide sequence: TGTGCCACCAGTGACGGGGGACTAGCGGGGAACAATGAGCAGTACTTC. Protein: CATSDGGLAGNNEQYF. V and J are TRBV24-1 and TRBJ2-7, with 13 bases that match TRBD2. Germline assignment: CDR1 KGHDR and CDR2 SFDVKD. V shed 4 bases, J shed 7 bases, and the junction held 9 bases outside the gene matches. The CDR3 sequence is 16 residues long.

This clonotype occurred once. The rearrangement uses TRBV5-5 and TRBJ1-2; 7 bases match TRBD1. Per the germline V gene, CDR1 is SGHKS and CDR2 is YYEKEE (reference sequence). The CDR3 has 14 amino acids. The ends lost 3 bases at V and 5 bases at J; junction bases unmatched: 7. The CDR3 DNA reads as TGTGCCAGCAGCTCATACACAGGGGAGTATGGCTACACCTTC. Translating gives CASSSYTGEYGYTF. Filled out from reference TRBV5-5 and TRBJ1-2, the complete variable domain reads DAGVTQSPTHLIKTRGQQVTLRCSPISGHKSVSWYQQVLGQGPQFIFQYYEKEERGRGNFPDRFSARQFPNYSSELNVNALLLGDSALYLCASSSYTGEYGYTFGSGTRLTVV.

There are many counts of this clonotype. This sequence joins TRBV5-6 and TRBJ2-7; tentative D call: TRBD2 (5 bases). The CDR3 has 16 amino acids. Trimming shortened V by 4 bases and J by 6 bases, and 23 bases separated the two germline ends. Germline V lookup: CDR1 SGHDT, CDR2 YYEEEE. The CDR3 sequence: CASSPIDYLGGSEQYF. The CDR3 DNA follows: TGTGCCAGCAGCCCCATCGACTACTTAGGCGGCTCCGAGCAGTACTTC.

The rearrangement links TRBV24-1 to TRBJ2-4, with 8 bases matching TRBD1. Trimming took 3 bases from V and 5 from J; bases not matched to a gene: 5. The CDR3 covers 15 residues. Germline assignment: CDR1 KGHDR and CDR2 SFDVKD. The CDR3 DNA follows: TGTGCCACCAGTGATCGGACAGGGCAGGAAAACATTCAGTACTTC. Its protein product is CATSDRTGQENIQYF.

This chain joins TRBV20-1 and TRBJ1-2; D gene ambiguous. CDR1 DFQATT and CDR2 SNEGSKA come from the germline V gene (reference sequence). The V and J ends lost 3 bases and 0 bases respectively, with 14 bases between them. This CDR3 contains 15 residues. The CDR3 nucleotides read TGCAGTGCTAGTGATGGGTACCTACCTAACTATGGCTACACCTTC. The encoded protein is CSASDGYLPNYGYTF.

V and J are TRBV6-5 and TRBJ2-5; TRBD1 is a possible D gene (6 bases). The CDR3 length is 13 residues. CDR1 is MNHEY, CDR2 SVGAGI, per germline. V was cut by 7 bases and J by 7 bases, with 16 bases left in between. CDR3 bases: TGTGCCAGCACCCCTTTCGTCAGGGGGACCCAGTACTTC. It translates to CASTPFVRGTQYF.

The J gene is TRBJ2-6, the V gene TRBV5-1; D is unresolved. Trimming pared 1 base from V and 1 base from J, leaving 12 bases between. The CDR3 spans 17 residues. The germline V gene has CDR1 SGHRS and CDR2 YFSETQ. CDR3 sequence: CASSLTVTNSGANVLTF. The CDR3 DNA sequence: TGCGCCAGCAGCTTGACGGTTACTAATTCTGGGGCCAACGTCCTGACTTTC.

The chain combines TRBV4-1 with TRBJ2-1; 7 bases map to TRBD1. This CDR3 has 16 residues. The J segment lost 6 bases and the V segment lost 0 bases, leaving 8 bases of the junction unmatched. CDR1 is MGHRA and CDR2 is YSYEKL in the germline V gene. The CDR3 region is CASSQDSPTGSNEQFF. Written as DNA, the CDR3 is TGCGCCAGCAGCCAAGATTCCCCGACAGGGTCCAATGAGCAGTTCTTC.

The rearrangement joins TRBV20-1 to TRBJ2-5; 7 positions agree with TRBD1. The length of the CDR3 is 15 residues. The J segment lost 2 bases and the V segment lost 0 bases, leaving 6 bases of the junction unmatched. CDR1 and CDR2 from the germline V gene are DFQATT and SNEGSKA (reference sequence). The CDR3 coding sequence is TGCAGTGCTAGAGACCCGACAGGGTTTCAAGAGACCCAGTACTTC. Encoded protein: CSARDPTGFQETQYF.

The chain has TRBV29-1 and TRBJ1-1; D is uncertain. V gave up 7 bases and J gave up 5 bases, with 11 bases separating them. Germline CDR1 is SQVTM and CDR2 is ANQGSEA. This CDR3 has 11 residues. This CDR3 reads CSAVVGTEAFF. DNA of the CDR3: TGCAGCGCGGTGGTGGGGACTGAAGCTTTCTTT.